A selection of T cell receptor beta chains follows, all from one sample in a study of cytomegalovirus exposure and HLA in healthy donors. Profiled with immunoSEQ multiplex PCR; TCRdb holds only in-frame clones, not every one. This sample has about 100,000 clones, with roughly four fifths found just once. Sequenced input: PBMCs. Receptors originate from a male donor in good health and CMV-seropositive. Each CDR3 is given with its conserved first and last residue. The D gene is left open where the match is weak. Size tells how often a clone was seen (once, few, many) or the class of an expanded clone, and some rows leave it out.

len	d_gene	abundance	v_gene	j_gene	CDR3aa
15	TRBD1	NA	TRBV6-5	TRBJ1-6	CASSFSGTGNSPLHF
16	NA	NA	TRBV5-4	TRBJ2-2	CASSLAARQNTGELFF
15	NA	NA	TRBV7-2	TRBJ1-1	CASSLALSTNTEAFF
16	NA	few	TRBV30	TRBJ2-3	CAWSVLAGTLTDTQYF
17	TRBD1	NA	TRBV2	TRBJ2-7	CASSESGTGTGANEQYF
13	NA	NA	TRBV9	TRBJ2-1	CASSVEPYNEQFF
15	NA	NA	TRBV9	TRBJ2-3	CASSVEDDNTDTQYF
15	TRBD1	NA	TRBV6-1	TRBJ2-3	CASSESGQGADTQYF
16	TRBD2	NA	TRBV11-3	TRBJ2-1	CASSLLSGGAGNEQFF
16	TRBD2	NA	TRBV13	TRBJ2-3	CASSLIGTSGTDTQYF
21	TRBD2	NA	TRBV4-2	TRBJ2-3	CASSQDHAGKWSGGHTDTQYF
14	NA	NA	TRBV6-5	TRBJ2-6	CASSPGAGANVLTF
15	TRBD1	NA	TRBV7-8	TRBJ1-6	CASSLVWDRGSPLHF
15	TRBD1	NA	TRBV7-9	TRBJ2-7	CASSAPGQGAYEQYF
13	NA	NA	TRBV7-7	TRBJ2-5	CASSDQPGETQYF
15	TRBD1	NA	TRBV9	TRBJ1-6	CASSVDGRGDSPLHF
13	NA	NA	TRBV30	TRBJ1-5	CACNGGVGQPQHF
14	TRBD1	NA	TRBV15	TRBJ1-1	CATKTGLSNTEAFF
15	TRBD2	NA	TRBV5-1	TRBJ2-5	CASSSGGTRQETQYF
12	TRBD2	NA	TRBV11-3	TRBJ2-7	CASRGGPREQYF
15	NA	NA	TRBV7-8	TRBJ2-2	CASSLGAGNTGELFF
15	NA	NA	TRBV6-1	TRBJ1-2	CASSEYSGGTRGYTF
14	NA	few	TRBV7-2	TRBJ1-1	CASNLGQENTEAFF
14	NA	NA	TRBV28	TRBJ1-1	CASRQTGQHSEAFF
13	NA	NA	TRBV7-2	TRBJ1-3	CASSLGVQGTIYF
17	TRBD1	NA	TRBV7-3	TRBJ2-2	CASSGLGTGRSSGELFF
12	NA	NA	TRBV7-3	TRBJ2-1	CASSPTEREQFF
14	NA	few	TRBV27	TRBJ1-1	CASSSSGIGAEAFF
14	TRBD1	NA	TRBV6-5	TRBJ1-2	CASSSIQGAGGYTF
14	NA	NA	TRBV2	TRBJ2-3	CASSPSVSGDTQYF
15	NA	NA	TRBV6-1	TRBJ1-3	CASSGTGWSGNTIYF
16	NA	NA	TRBV28	TRBJ1-5	CASSLIPEQSNQPQHF
15	TRBD1	NA	TRBV18	TRBJ2-2	CASSHGQGAPGELFF
14	NA	NA	TRBV14	TRBJ2-7	CASSQVIPSGEQYF
16	NA	NA	TRBV10-1	TRBJ1-1	CASSTTPGELNTEAFF
14	NA	NA	TRBV6-5	TRBJ2-5	CASRPLDWKETQYF
14	NA	NA	TRBV19	TRBJ1-1	CASSIRFGGQEAFF
15	NA	NA	TRBV5-1	TRBJ1-4	CASSLAGGTNEKLFF
13	NA	NA	TRBV18	TRBJ2-2	CASSGQNTGELFF
14	TRBD2	NA	TRBV5-1	TRBJ2-3	CASSSGLAGDTQYF
16	TRBD2	NA	TRBV5-4	TRBJ2-2	CASSPGGTGNTGELFF
14	NA	NA	TRBV5-1	TRBJ2-7	CASSRGGRSYEQYF
15	NA	NA	TRBV7-2	TRBJ2-4	CASSTTGAGSNIQYF
14	TRBD1	NA	TRBV29-1	TRBJ2-5	CSVAGTGARETQYF
13	NA	NA	TRBV2	TRBJ1-1	CASSYYRDAEAFF
16	NA	NA	TRBV7-9	TRBJ1-6	CASSPSDPSGNSPLHF
15	NA	NA	TRBV6-5	TRBJ2-6	CASRGGTSGANVLTF
13	TRBD2	NA	TRBV5-6	TRBJ2-5	CASSRAGVETQYF
15	TRBD1	NA	TRBV18	TRBJ1-5	CASSPGDRENQPQHF
15	TRBD1	NA	TRBV6-1	TRBJ2-3	CASNPRDRGSDTQYF
18	TRBD2	NA	TRBV4-1	TRBJ2-3	CASSLQAGAGVGLDTQYF
17	NA	NA	TRBV28	TRBJ1-5	CASSLSLGRGGDQPQHF
15	NA	NA	TRBV7-2	TRBJ2-2	CASSLDERTTGELFF
16	TRBD2	NA	TRBV9	TRBJ2-2	CASSALAGALGGELFF
13	TRBD1	few	TRBV6-5	TRBJ2-2	CASSDRDTGELFF
14	NA	NA	TRBV19	TRBJ2-5	CASQTGTRTETQYF
17	TRBD1	few	TRBV15	TRBJ2-2	CATSRGKGQVSTGELFF
16	NA	NA	TRBV9	TRBJ1-6	CASSVGAGSYNSPLHF